This is a list of T cell receptor beta chains from one sample in a study of CD8 T cells in Susac syndrome. Using its own MiXCR run on the immunoSEQ multiplex PCR reads, TCRdb lists one record per CDR3 protein. The sample holds around 130,000 distinct CDR3 sequences, roughly 80% seen once. Input material: CD8+ T cells from PBMCs. The receptors come from a human donor with multiple sclerosis. The CDR3 runs from the conserved cysteine through the conserved F or W. D genes are given only for firm matches. Some rows have no size entry. The others give once, few or many, or a class for an expanded clone.

size | D | J | V | CDR3 | DNA
. | . | TRBJ1-1 | TRBV7-2 | CASSLAPWEAFF | TGTGCCAGCAGCTTAGCCCCTTGGGAAGCTTTCTTT
few | . | TRBJ2-5 | TRBV4-2 | CASSQDNGPETQYF | TGTGCCAGCAGCCAAGATAACGGACCGGAGACCCAGTACTTC
. | TRBD1 | TRBJ1-2 | TRBV6-1 | CASKFRDRGLEDYGYTF | TGTGCCAGCAAATTCCGGGACAGGGGGCTGGAGGACTATGGCTACACCTTC
. | . | TRBJ2-1 | TRBV7-8 | CASSRQLNNRAASGNEQFF | TGTGCCAGCAGCCGACAATTAAACAACAGGGCCGCCTCGGGGAATGAGCAGTTCTTC
. | . | TRBJ1-1 | TRBV25-1 | CASSFGRTTEAFF | TGTGCCAGCAGTTTCGGCAGAACCACTGAAGCTTTCTTT
. | TRBD1 | TRBJ1-4 | TRBV7-9 | CASSLAGTGVEKLFF | TGTGCCAGCAGCTTAGCTGGGACAGGGGTTGAAAAACTGTTTTTT
. | . | TRBJ2-7 | TRBV27 | CASSLSGGYSYEQYF | TGTGCCAGCAGTTTGTCGGGGGGCTACTCCTACGAGCAGTACTTC
. | TRBD2 | TRBJ2-2 | TRBV28 | CASSFRGGTGELFF | TGTGCCAGCAGTTTTCGGGGGGGCACCGGGGAGCTGTTTTTT
. | . | TRBJ1-5 | TRBV28 | CASNDWTAIVSNQPQHF | TGTGCCAGCAACGACTGGACCGCGATTGTTAGCAATCAGCCCCAGCATTTT
. | . | TRBJ2-1 | TRBV6-4 | CASSDGGPYNEQFF | TGTGCCAGCAGTGACGGAGGGCCCTACAATGAGCAGTTCTTC
once | . | TRBJ1-2 | TRBV27 | CASSLIPPLGTPYGYTF | TGTGCCAGCAGTTTAATACCCCCGTTGGGGACACCCTATGGCTACACCTTC
few | TRBD1 | TRBJ1-2 | TRBV4-2 | CASSRLGQGDGYTF | TGTGCCAGCAGCCGATTGGGACAGGGGGATGGCTACACCTTC
few | . | TRBJ1-1 | TRBV6-1 | CASRGGDTEAFF | TGTGCCAGCAGGGGAGGGGACACTGAAGCTTTCTTT
. | TRBD1 | TRBJ1-4 | TRBV27 | CASRGQGAIEKLFF | TGTGCCAGCAGGGGACAGGGGGCCATAGAAAAACTGTTTTTT
once | . | TRBJ2-3 | TRBV27 | CASSLLDSTDTQYF | TGTGCCAGCAGTTTACTAGATAGCACAGATACGCAGTATTTT
. | . | TRBJ2-1 | TRBV11-3 | CASSLVVRGLYRDEQFF | TGTGCCAGCAGCTTAGTGGTCCGGGGTCTCTATCGGGATGAGCAGTTCTTC
. | . | TRBJ2-7 | TRBV6-1 | CASGWGNEQYF | TGTGCCAGCGGGTGGGGTAACGAGCAGTACTTC
. | . | TRBJ1-1 | TRBV7-9 | CASSDPGDTEAFF | TGTGCCAGCAGCGATCCGGGGGACACTGAAGCTTTCTTT
. | TRBD1 | TRBJ2-3 | TRBV12-3/TRBV12-4 | CASSGTGQTTDTQYF | TGTGCCAGCAGTGGGACGGGACAGACAACAGATACGCAGTATTTT
. | TRBD1 | TRBJ1-1 | TRBV20-1 | CSARAAETGVTEAFF | TGCAGTGCTAGAGCGGCTGAGACAGGGGTCACTGAAGCTTTCTTT
once | TRBD2 | TRBJ2-3 | TRBV29-1 | CSAATGGDTQYF | TGCAGCGCCGCGACGGGGGGAGATACGCAGTATTTT
. | . | TRBJ2-7 | TRBV4-1 | CASSLLRGEDEQYF | TGCGCCAGCAGCCTTCTTAGAGGCGAGGACGAGCAGTACTTC
. | . | TRBJ1-5 | TRBV27 | CASSLTAPGGNQPQHF | TGTGCCAGCAGTTTAACGGCCCCGGGGGGCAATCAGCCCCAGCATTTT
few | TRBD1 | TRBJ2-7 | TRBV13 | CASSYTGGSYEQYF | TGTGCCAGCAGCTACACAGGGGGTTCCTACGAGCAGTACTTC
. | . | TRBJ2-1 | TRBV29-1 | CSVEDHRDTNEQFF | TGCAGCGTTGAAGATCACAGGGACACCAATGAGCAGTTCTTC
. | TRBD2 | TRBJ2-3 | TRBV7-8 | CASSLLAGGMDTQYF | TGTGCCAGCAGCTTATTAGCGGGTGGAATGGATACGCAGTATTTT
. | . | TRBJ2-2 | TRBV12-3/TRBV12-4 | CASSSQGNTGELFF | TGTGCCAGCAGTTCCCAGGGGAACACCGGGGAGCTGTTTTTT
. | TRBD1 | TRBJ1-2 | TRBV9 | CASSSQGGYYGYTF | TGTGCCAGCAGCTCTCAGGGGGGATACTATGGCTACACCTTC
. | . | TRBJ1-5 | TRBV4-2 | CASSQEARAGKPQHF | TGTGCCAGCAGCCAAGAGGCGAGGGCAGGGAAGCCCCAGCATTTT
. | TRBD2 | TRBJ2-1 | TRBV24-1 | CATSASGGAGTNEQFF | TGTGCCACCAGTGCCTCGGGGGGGGCAGGGACTAATGAGCAGTTCTTC
. | . | TRBJ2-1 | TRBV30 | CAWSGTGNARVYDNEQFF | TGTGCCTGGAGTGGAACAGGCAATGCGAGGGTATATGACAATGAGCAGTTCTTC
once | . | TRBJ2-2 | TRBV27 | CASSLGPPPGELFF | TGTGCCAGCAGTTTAGGGCCTCCCCCCGGGGAGCTGTTTTTT
. | TRBD2 | TRBJ2-1 | TRBV2 | CANASGRVAYEQFF | TGTGCCAACGCCAGCGGGAGAGTAGCCTATGAGCAGTTCTTC
. | TRBD1 | TRBJ2-1 | TRBV25-1 | CASSIRGRYNEQFF | TGTGCCAGCAGTATCAGGGGGAGATACAATGAGCAGTTCTTC
. | . | TRBJ2-1 | TRBV29-1 | CSVVSWFGSNEQFF | TGCAGCGTTGTTAGTTGGTTTGGCTCCAATGAGCAGTTCTTC
. | TRBD1 | TRBJ1-3 | TRBV19 | CASSAIRPGGSDGNTIYF | TGTGCCAGTAGTGCAATAAGGCCAGGGGGCTCCGATGGAAACACCATATATTTT
. | . | TRBJ2-1 | TRBV6-5 | CASSPARGGGNEQFF | TGTGCCAGCAGCCCGGCTAGGGGGGGAGGCAATGAGCAGTTCTTC
. | . | TRBJ2-3 | TRBV12-3/TRBV12-4 | CASSLGSGTDTQYF | TGTGCCAGCAGTTTAGGTTCGGGAACAGATACGCAGTATTTT
. | TRBD2 | TRBJ2-3 | TRBV13 | CASSSGENTQYF | TGTGCCAGCTCTAGCGGGGAAAATACGCAGTATTTT
few | . | TRBJ1-1 | TRBV6-2/TRBV6-3 | CASSYQQGEATEAFF | TGTGCCAGCAGTTACCAACAGGGTGAGGCCACTGAAGCTTTCTTT
. | TRBD1 | TRBJ1-1 | TRBV7-9 | CASSLVVRGQTEAFF | TGTGCCAGCAGCTTAGTAGTCAGGGGGCAGACTGAAGCTTTCTTT
. | TRBD1 | TRBJ2-6 | TRBV27 | CASKGQAFSGANVLTF | TGTGCCAGCAAGGGACAGGCTTTCTCCGGGGCCAACGTCCTGACTTTC
. | . | TRBJ1-1 | TRBV5-6 | CASSAWGFGNTEAFF | TGTGCCAGCAGCGCCTGGGGTTTTGGGAACACTGAAGCTTTCTTT
. | TRBD2 | TRBJ2-1 | TRBV28 | CASSFPGLFSGSSLYNEQFF | TGTGCCAGCAGTTTCCCAGGCCTTTTTAGCGGGAGTTCTCTCTACAATGAGCAGTTCTTC
. | . | TRBJ2-7 | TRBV2 | CASIRGGYEQYF | TGTGCCAGCATAAGGGGGGGCTACGAGCAGTACTTC
. | . | TRBJ1-4 | TRBV9 | CASSAEGVSNEKLFF | TGTGCCAGCAGCGCGGAGGGGGTATCTAATGAAAAACTGTTTTTT